This TCR beta chain was sequenced in a study of T cell responses to AZD1222 COVID-19 vaccine. Study-wide findings and caveats: Donors were chiefly white British, with a greater number of females, and clonal diversity was perhaps underestimated. Spike as a whole was targeted by vaccine-associated CD4 TCRs, dominant at 160-218 and 743-854.

For this clone: The antigen is undetermined.

CDR3 size: 13 residues. The ends were cut back, 3 bases at V and 2 bases at J, with 4 bases in the middle. Germline V CDR1 and CDR2: SNHLY, FYNNEI. Assay used: immunoSEQ multiplex PCR; TCRdb lists only in-frame clones, some missing. The sample contains 60,000 or so clones, around 84% of which appear only once. The sequenced sample was peripheral blood, obtained on day 0 of AZD1222 vaccination. The chain combines TRBV2 with TRBJ2-2; D is uncertain. The TCR comes from an adult in good health. DNA for the CDR3: TGTGCCAGCAGTGATAAAAACACCGGGGAGCTGTTTTTT. Its protein product is CASSDKNTGELFF.